These 29 T cell receptor beta chains originate from one sample sequenced in a study of T cell changes during pregnancy in multiple sclerosis. Some clones are missing from TCRdb's copy, which holds only in-frame ones; the method was immunoSEQ multiplex PCR. Of about 71,000 clones listed, around 90% were seen once; the top ten hold approximately 1.2%. The sequences come from peripheral blood, collected in the third trimester of pregnancy. The receptors were sampled from a female donor with multiple sclerosis, enrolled in a pregnancy study.

The chain links TRBV14 to TRBJ2-3; TRBD2 agrees at 8 bases. The germline gives CDR1 SGHDN, CDR2 FVKESK. The CDR3 consists of 18 residues. Germline trimming cut 0 bases from V and 2 bases from J; bases unmatched to any gene: 10. The CDR3 loop is CASSQDLDGRAPTDTQYF. The CDR3 coding sequence is TGTGCCAGCAGCCAAGATCTGGACGGGAGGGCCCCCACAGATACGCAGTATTTT.

CDR3: CASSRSGGDKETQYF. In DNA, the CDR3 is TGTGCCAGTAGTCGATCCGGTGGCGACAAAGAGACCCAGTACTTC. The chain has TRBV19 and TRBJ2-5, with D unresolved. From germline, CDR1 is LNHDA and CDR2 SQIVND (reference sequence). The CDR3 sequence is 15 residues long. The ends were cut back, 5 bases at V and 3 bases at J, with 16 bases in the middle. The full variable domain, with the rest looked up from reference TRBV19 and TRBJ2-5, is DGGITQSPKYLFRKEGQNVTLSCEQNLNHDAMYWYRQDPGQGLRLIYYSQIVNDFQKGDIAEGYSVSREKKESFPLTVTSAQKNPTAFYLCASSRSGGDKETQYFGPGTRLLVL.

The CDR3 region is CASSEALVGGGTDTQYF. The CDR3, as DNA: TGTGCCAGCAGTGAAGCATTAGTGGGGGGGGGCACAGATACGCAGTATTTT. The chain has TRBV6-1 and TRBJ2-3; 7 nucleotides align to TRBD2. V shed 0 bases and J 1 base; nucleotides not matched to a gene: 7. Germline CDR1 is MNHNS and CDR2 is SASEGT. This CDR3 region has 17 residues.

The chain links TRBV5-5 to TRBJ2-1; 7 nucleotides agree with TRBD1. With V trimmed by 2 bases and J by 8 bases, 1 base remained unmatched. In germline, CDR1 is SGHKS, CDR2 YYEKEE (reference sequence). This CDR3 is 12 amino acids long. The CDR3 spells CASSLGGYEQFF. CDR3 sequence (DNA): TGTGCCAGCAGCTTAGGGGGCTATGAGCAGTTCTTC. The full variable domain, in which reference TRBV5-5 and TRBJ2-1 provide the parts outside the CDR3, is DAGVTQSPTHLIKTRGQQVTLRCSPISGHKSVSWYQQVLGQGPQFIFQYYEKEERGRGNFPDRFSARQFPNYSSELNVNALLLGDSALYLCASSLGGYEQFFGPGTRLTVL.

This chain uses TRBV9 with TRBJ2-7, with 11 bases that match TRBD2. CDR3 size: 14 residues. V lost 2 bases and J lost 3; bases outside the gene matches: 1. Germline CDR1 SGDLS, CDR2 YYNGEE. The CDR3 nucleotides read TGTGCCAGCAGCGTCGGGACTAGCGGCTACGAGCAGTACTTC. It is translated as CASSVGTSGYEQYF.

The chain combines TRBV29-1 with TRBJ2-5; unclear D gene. Trimming left V 6 bases short and J 1 base short, with 9 bases between. The CDR3 covers 12 residues. Per the germline V gene, CDR1 is SQVTM and CDR2 is ANQGSEA. This CDR3 reads CSVLGIQETQYF. CDR3 DNA: TGCAGCGTCCTTGGCATCCAAGAGACCCAGTACTTC.

The chain employs TRBV4-1 and TRBJ1-2; the D gene is possibly TRBD1 (6 bases). V was pared by 6 bases and J by 9 bases, with 17 bases between. The CDR3 runs 13 residues. CDR1 and CDR2 from the germline V gene are MGHRA and YSYEKL. This CDR3 is CASRGDTLLSYTF. The CDR3 coding sequence is TGCGCCAGCAGGGGGGACACCCTGTTGAGCTACACCTTC.

This chain uses TRBV18 with TRBJ1-4; D unclear. CDR1 and CDR2 from the germline V gene are KGHSH and LQKENI. V was cut by 6 bases and J by 8 bases, with 16 bases left in between. CDR3 size: 14 residues. As DNA, the CDR3 is TGTGCCAGCTCTGTTCTAGGAGGGAAGGAAAAACTGTTTTTT. This codes for CASSVLGGKEKLFF.

This clone came up once. The chain combines TRBV5-4 with TRBJ1-3; 7 bases agree with TRBD1. The length of the CDR3 is 14 residues. Germline CDR1 reads SGHNT; CDR2 reads YYREEE (reference sequence). V lost 2 bases and J lost 4; bases outside the gene matches: 3. CDR3 DNA: TGTGCCAGCAGCTTCCAGGGGGGAGGAAACACCATATATTTT. This translates into CASSFQGGGNTIYF.

The chain recombines TRBV5-1 with TRBJ2-1; D might be TRBD2 (5 bases). V was pared by 0 bases and J by 10 bases, with 11 bases between. CDR3 size: 13 residues. Germline assignment: CDR1 SGHRS and CDR2 YFSETQ. CDR3 DNA sequence: TGCGCCAGCAGCTTGGGAAAACTAGGCGAGCAGTTCTTC. As protein: CASSLGKLGEQFF. The variable domain in full, with the rest retrieved from reference TRBV5-1 and TRBJ2-1, is KAGVTQTPRYLIKTRGQQVTLSCSPISGHRSVSWYQQTPGQGLQFLFEYFSETQRNKGNFPGRFSGRQFSNSRSEMNVSTLELGDSALYLCASSLGKLGEQFFGPGTRLTVL.

The J gene is TRBJ2-5, the V gene TRBV6-5, with 12 bases lining up with TRBD2. Germline V CDR1 and CDR2: MNHEY, SVGAGI. The V segment lost 10 bases and the J segment 5 bases; nucleotides outside the gene matches: 8. The CDR3 has 14 residues. The CDR3 DNA reads as TGTGCCATATCGACTAGCGGGAGTGGGGAGACCCAGTACTTC. Translated, it gives CAISTSGSGETQYF.

The chain links TRBV6-5 to TRBJ2-3; TRBD1 matches 8 bases. J lost 7 bases, V lost 0 bases, and 9 bases had no gene match. The CDR3 has 16 residues. Germline-derived CDR1 and CDR2 are MNHEY and SVGAGI. The CDR3 nucleotides read TGTGCCAGCAGTTACTCGACGTCAGGGGGCGCAAATACGCAGTATTTT. It codes for CASSYSTSGGANTQYF.

The J gene is TRBJ1-1, the V gene TRBV18; 7 positions agree with TRBD1. The V and J ends lost 4 bases and 5 bases, in that order; junction bases with no gene match: 10. This CDR3 contains 15 residues. Germline V CDR1 and CDR2: KGHSH, LQKENI. The CDR3: CASSQSQGLMTEAFF. In DNA, the CDR3 is TGTGCCAGCTCACAGTCACAGGGGTTAATGACTGAAGCTTTCTTT.

The gene calls are TRBV15 and TRBJ2-1; 7 bases are a match to TRBD1. CDR3 length: 14 amino acids. From germline, CDR1 is LNHNV and CDR2 YYDKDF (reference sequence). The trim removed 0 bases at V and 10 bases at J, leaving 6 bases unmatched. CDR3 in amino acids: CATSRDSQGREQFF. CDR3 DNA: TGTGCCACCAGCAGAGATTCACAGGGGAGAGAGCAGTTCTTC.

The chain couples TRBV21-1 to TRBJ1-2; TRBD1 was called by the table and not checked on the DNA. TRBV21-1 is a documented pseudogene. The CDR3 spans 15 residues. The DNA of the CDR3 is TGTGCCAGCAGCCCTGCTCAGGGGGGAGACTATGGCTACACCTTC. Its protein product is CASSPAQGGDYGYTF.

The chain uses TRBV27 and TRBJ2-7; tentative D call: TRBD1 (6 bases). The CDR3 is made up of 14 amino acids. Germline values: CDR1 MNHEY, CDR2 SMNVEV (reference sequence). The V end was cut by 4 bases, the J end by 2 bases, with 12 bases between. CDR3 sequence: CASSYGTYAYEQYF. The CDR3 nucleotides are TGTGCCAGCAGTTACGGGACATATGCCTACGAGCAGTACTTC.

The V call is TRBV14, the J call TRBJ2-1, with D unresolved. Germline V gene data show CDR1 as SGHDN and CDR2 as FVKESK. The ends were cut back, 4 bases at V and 0 bases at J, with 7 bases in the middle. This CDR3 has 14 amino acids. The CDR3 DNA sequence: TGTGCCAGCAGCCGAATCAGCTCCTACAATGAGCAGTTCTTC. Its protein product is CASSRISSYNEQFF.

The J gene is TRBJ1-2, the V gene TRBV6-5; D not certain. V was shortened by 8 bases and J by 4 bases, with 11 bases between the two germline ends. The germline CDR1 and CDR2 sequences are MNHEY and SVGAGI. This CDR3 region has 12 residues. The CDR3 DNA is TGTGCCAGCTTCCAGGCCGGCTATGGCTACACCTTC. The encoded protein is CASFQAGYGYTF.

The chain uses TRBV5-1 and TRBJ2-3, with TRBD1 matching 7 bases. CDR1 is SGHRS, CDR2 YFSETQ, per germline. The CDR3 totals 14 residues. J gave up 6 bases and V 0 bases, and 4 bases lay outside the gene matches. The CDR3 sequence: CASSLGQGEDTQYF. The CDR3 nucleotides are TGCGCCAGCAGCTTGGGACAGGGAGAGGATACGCAGTATTTT.

This sequence joins TRBV5-4 and TRBJ2-5; 7 bases are shared with TRBD2. CDR1 is SGHNT, CDR2 YYREEE, per germline (reference sequence). This CDR3 has 15 residues. Trimming cost V 10 bases and J 0 bases; bases outside gene matches: 12. The CDR3 DNA sequence: TGTGCCGCAGGCCCGGCGGGAGCATACCAAGAGACCCAGTACTTC. This gives the protein CAAGPAGAYQETQYF.

In DNA, the CDR3 is TGTGCCACCGGACTACCGGGGGAGACCCAGTACTTC. As protein: CATGLPGETQYF. The chain has TRBV6-6 and TRBJ2-5; D might be TRBD2 (6 bases). The germline gives CDR1 MNHNY, CDR2 SVGAGI (reference sequence). The CDR3 runs to 12 residues. Trimming stripped 10 bases from V and 5 bases from J, with 14 bases between.

V usage is TRBV30 and J usage is TRBJ1-2, with TRBD1 as a possible D gene (5 bases). Trimming pared 3 bases from V and 10 bases from J, leaving 24 bases between. Germline CDR1 and CDR2: GTSNPN and SVGIG (reference sequence). The CDR3 loop spans 15 amino acids. CDR3 sequence (DNA): TGTGCCTGGAGCGAAAAGTCCCTTGGCAGGGTGGTCTACACCTTC. Translating gives CAWSEKSLGRVVYTF.

The rearrangement joins TRBV5-1 to TRBJ1-1; no firm D call. There are 15 residues in the CDR3. Trimming removed 0 bases from V and 3 bases from J, with 12 bases in between. The germline V gene has CDR1 SGHRS and CDR2 YFSETQ. CDR3 loop: CASSLGLNRDTEAFF. The CDR3 nucleotides are TGCGCCAGCAGCTTGGGACTAAATAGGGACACTGAAGCTTTCTTT.

In its sample, this clone was seen once. J is TRBJ2-2 and V is TRBV27; 7 nucleotides line up with TRBD2. In germline, CDR1 is MNHEY, CDR2 SMNVEV (reference sequence). The CDR3 has 16 amino acids. V lost 6 bases and J lost 5; bases outside the gene matches: 12. Here the CDR3 reads CASRVAQPGGTGELFF. In DNA form, the CDR3 reads TGTGCCAGCAGGGTCGCTCAACCCGGGGGGACCGGGGAGCTGTTTTTT.

The V and J genes are TRBV30 and TRBJ1-3, with TRBD1 matching 7 bases. Germline V gene data show CDR1 as GTSNPN and CDR2 as SVGIG (reference sequence). CDR3 length: 15 residues. V trimming: 5 bases; J trimming: 2 bases; junction bases outside the gene matches: 9. CDR3 in amino acids: CAWSPTGAAGNTIYF. DNA for the CDR3: TGTGCCTGGTCGCCCACAGGGGCCGCTGGAAACACCATATATTTT.

The chain carries TRBV28 and TRBJ1-2, with TRBD1 matching 7 bases. CDR1 is MDHEN, CDR2 SYDVKM, per germline. The CDR3 consists of 15 residues. After removal of 3 bases from V and 3 bases from J, the junction contained 7 bases not matched to a gene. CDR3 residues: CASSFPGQKYYGYTF. Here the CDR3 DNA reads TGTGCCAGCAGTTTCCCGGGACAGAAGTACTATGGCTACACCTTC.

This chain links TRBV2 with TRBJ2-5; D perhaps matches TRBD1 (6 bases). This CDR3 has 13 amino acids. The germline V gene has CDR1 SNHLY and CDR2 FYNNEI. Trimming shortened V by 6 bases and J by 2 bases, and 10 bases separated the two germline ends. The CDR3 sequence: CASRRTAQETQYF. The CDR3 DNA reads TGTGCCAGCAGACGGACAGCTCAAGAGACCCAGTACTTC.

This chain joins TRBV10-3 and TRBJ2-1, with 13 bases fitting TRBD2. Germline V lookup: CDR1 ENHRY, CDR2 SYGVKD. With V trimmed by 2 bases and J by 5 bases, 0 bases remained unmatched. This CDR3 has 15 amino acids. This chain's CDR3 is CAISEGLAGDNEQFF. In nucleotides, the CDR3 is TGTGCCATCAGTGAGGGACTAGCGGGAGACAATGAGCAGTTCTTC.

The V gene is TRBV5-6, the J gene TRBJ2-7; possibly TRBD1 for D (6 bases). CDR3 size: 15 residues. The germline V and J ends were trimmed by 4 bases and 3 bases, with 17 bases remaining between them. The germline gives CDR1 SGHDT, CDR2 YYEEEE. The CDR3 nucleotides are TGTGCCAGCAGCCCGTTCGACAGGAAATACTACGAGCAGTACTTC. Translated, it gives CASSPFDRKYYEQYF.